This TCR beta chain was sequenced in a study of T-cell reconstitution after alpha-beta-depleted transplantation in children (dated by TCRdb to about 2016). About the study as a whole: T-cell immune reconstitution after TCRalphabeta/CD19-depleted allogeneic hematopoietic cell transplantation in children was quantitatively tracked in the study by means of TCR repertoire profiling.

The method behind the library was PCR. TCRdb records Illumina HiSeq 2500 as the sequencer. TCR libraries were prepared with molecular barcoding, using unique molecular identifiers to normalize TCRbeta repertoire quantification. The raw public data were reprocessed by TCRdb itself: fastp quality trimming at Q25, MiXCR clonotype calling, in-frame beta chains only. Entries that share a CDR3 protein sequence are merged under the most common genes and DNA. The sample table lists 540,000 or so distinct CDR3 sequences, around 23% of them with a count of one. Together, the top ten hold roughly 14% of the sample. The sample's treatment or condition, from its label and the paper: allogeneic hematopoietic cell transplantation with graft depleted of TCRalphabeta T cells and CD19 B cells. TCRalphabeta/CD19-depleted allogeneic hematopoietic cell grafts were given to the transplant recipients, all of whom were children.

Broader findings and caveats from the paper: Over subsequent months, a decline in hyperexpanded clone frequencies was noted, and after one year, T-cell counts and TCRbeta diversity were mostly ascribed to newly produced T cells. The apparently early recovery of alphabetaT-cell counts about two months after transplant reportedly depended on only several hundred rapidly expanded clones that came from non-depleted graft cells. In some patients, high TCRbeta diversity at day 60 was attributed to recipient T cells and intrathymic progenitors that had survived conditioning.

Reading the germline V gene (reference sequence) gives CDR1 MNHEY and CDR2 SMNVEV. Trimming leaves V shorter by 1 base and J shorter by 5 bases, with the junction holding 4 bases beyond the gene matches. Inclusive of the bounding cysteine and phenylalanine, the CDR3 is 15 residues long. CDR3 DNA is the only sequence kept; it has 45 bases, read in frame from the first base. This clonotype was seen more than once but under ten times. Its antigen remains unidentified. Base quality data are lacking; no much larger clone is found one base away. The material was PBMCs, mostly from graft donor cells, obtained 360 days after TCRalphabeta/CD19-depleted stem cell transplant. The receptor's source is a boy in the first two years of life who had a stem cell transplant for acute myeloid leukemia, so the T cells may come from the graft donor. The sequence joins TRBV27 to TRBJ2-7, and TRBD1 matches 11 of the central bases. The DNA sequence reads TGTGCCAGCAGTTTATTTGGGACAGGGGGTAACGAGCAGTACTTC. This gives the protein CASSLFGTGGNEQYF.